A single T cell receptor (beta chain) is shown here with its context. Authors' methods: The assay estimated nucleated cells by amplifying reference gene primers. Measured with immunoSEQ multiplex PCR; TCRdb has only the in-frame clones, and not every one. V and J calls and clone size follow that table, whereas D and trimming were derived from the DNA. The sample includes approximately 180,000 clones, around 89% of them seen just once. These data belong to a study of blood T cell repertoires in COVID-19. Study overall: The analysed material was cDNA or gDNA that came from T cells, B-cell-depleted T cells, or PBMCs.

Sequenced sample: peripheral blood. The source is a middle-aged man with active or convalescent COVID-19.

This CDR3 is CASSGGQGYEQYF. CDR3 DNA sequence: TGTGCCAGCAGCGGGGGACAGGGGTACGAGCAGTACTTC. This chain joins TRBV5-4 and TRBJ2-7; 10 positions match TRBD1. V trimming: 4 bases; J trimming: 4 bases; junction bases outside the gene matches: 2. Germline CDR1 SGHNT, CDR2 YYREEE (reference sequence). This CDR3 is built from 13 residues.